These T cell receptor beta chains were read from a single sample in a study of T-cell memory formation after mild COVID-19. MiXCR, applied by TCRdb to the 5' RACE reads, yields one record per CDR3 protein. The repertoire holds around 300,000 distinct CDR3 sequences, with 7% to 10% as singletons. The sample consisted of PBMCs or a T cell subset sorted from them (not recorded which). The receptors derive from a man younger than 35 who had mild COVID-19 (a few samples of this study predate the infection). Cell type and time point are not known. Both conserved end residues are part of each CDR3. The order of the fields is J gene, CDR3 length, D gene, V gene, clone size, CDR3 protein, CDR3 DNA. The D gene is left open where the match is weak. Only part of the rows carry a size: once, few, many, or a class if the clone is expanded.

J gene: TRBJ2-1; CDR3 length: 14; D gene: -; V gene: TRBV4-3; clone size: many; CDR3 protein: CASSQDSSYNEQFF; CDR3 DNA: TGCGCCAGCAGCCAAGACAGCTCCTACAATGAGCAGTTCTTC
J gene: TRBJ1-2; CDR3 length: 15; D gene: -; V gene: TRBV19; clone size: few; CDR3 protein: CASIPAPNRVHGYTF; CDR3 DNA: TGTGCCAGTATCCCGGCCCCTAACAGGGTGCATGGCTACACCTTC
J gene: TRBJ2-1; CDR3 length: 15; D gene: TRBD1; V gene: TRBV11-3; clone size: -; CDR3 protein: CASSSSGGVYNEQFF; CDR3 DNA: TGTGCCAGCAGTAGTTCAGGGGGCGTCTACAATGAGCAGTTCTTC
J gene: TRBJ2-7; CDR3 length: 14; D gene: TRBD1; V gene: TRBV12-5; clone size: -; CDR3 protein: CASGPGTGVVEQYF; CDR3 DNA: TGTGCTAGTGGTCCCGGGACAGGGGTAGTCGAGCAGTACTTC
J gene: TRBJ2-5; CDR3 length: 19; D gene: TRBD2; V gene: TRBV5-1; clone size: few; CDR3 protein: CASSLRLGASGGNQETQYF; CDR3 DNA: TGCGCCAGCAGCTTGAGGCTCGGGGCTAGCGGGGGGAACCAAGAGACCCAGTACTTC
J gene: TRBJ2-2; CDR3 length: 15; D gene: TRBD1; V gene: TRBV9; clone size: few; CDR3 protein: CASSGPEGATGELFF; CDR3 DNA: TGTGCCAGCAGCGGCCCTGAGGGGGCCACCGGGGAGCTGTTTTTT
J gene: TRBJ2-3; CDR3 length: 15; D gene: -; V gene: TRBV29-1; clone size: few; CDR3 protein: CSVDRPGGLTDTQYF; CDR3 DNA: TGCAGCGTTGACAGGCCGGGGGGCCTGACAGATACGCAGTATTTT
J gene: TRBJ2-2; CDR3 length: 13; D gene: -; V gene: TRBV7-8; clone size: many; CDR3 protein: CASSPWVTGELFF; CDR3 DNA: TGTGCCAGCAGCCCCTGGGTTACCGGGGAGCTGTTTTTT
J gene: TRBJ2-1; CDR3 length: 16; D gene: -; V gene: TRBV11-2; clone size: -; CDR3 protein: CASSSRVAAWGNEQFF; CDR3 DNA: TGTGCCAGCAGCTCCCGGGTAGCGGCCTGGGGGAATGAGCAGTTCTTC
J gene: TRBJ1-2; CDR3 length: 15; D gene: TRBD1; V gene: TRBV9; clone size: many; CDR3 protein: CASSGQGRRDYGYTF; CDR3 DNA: TGTGCCAGCAGCGGACAGGGCCGCCGTGACTATGGCTACACCTTC
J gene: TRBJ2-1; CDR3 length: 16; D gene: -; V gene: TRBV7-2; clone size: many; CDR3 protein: CASSLARPSLYNEQFF; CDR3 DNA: TGTGCCAGCAGCTTAGCACGACCTAGTCTCTACAATGAGCAGTTCTTC
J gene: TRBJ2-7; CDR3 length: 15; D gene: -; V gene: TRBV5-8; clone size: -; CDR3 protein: CASSWAGLVGYEQYF; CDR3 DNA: TGTGCCAGCAGCTGGGCGGGACTCGTGGGCTACGAGCAGTACTTC
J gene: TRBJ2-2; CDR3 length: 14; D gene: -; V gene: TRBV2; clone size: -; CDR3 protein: CANRRGADTGELFF; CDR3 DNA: TGTGCCAACCGAAGGGGCGCAGACACCGGGGAGCTGTTTTTT
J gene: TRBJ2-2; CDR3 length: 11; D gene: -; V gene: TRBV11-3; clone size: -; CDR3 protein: CASQGGRELFF; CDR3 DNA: TGTGCCAGCCAGGGCGGCCGGGAGCTGTTTTTT
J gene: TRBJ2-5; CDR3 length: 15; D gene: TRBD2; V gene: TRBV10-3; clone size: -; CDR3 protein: CAISEALAGLETQYF; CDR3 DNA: TGTGCCATCAGTGAGGCACTAGCGGGGTTAGAGACCCAGTACTTC
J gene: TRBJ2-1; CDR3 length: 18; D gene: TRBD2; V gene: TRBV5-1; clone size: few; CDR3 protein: CASSLQASGVFSYNEQFF; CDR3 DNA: TGCGCCAGCAGCTTGCAAGCTAGCGGGGTCTTCTCCTACAATGAGCAGTTCTTC
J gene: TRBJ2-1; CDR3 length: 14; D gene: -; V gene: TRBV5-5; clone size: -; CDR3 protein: CASSLASSYNEQLF; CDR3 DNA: TGTGCCAGCAGCTTAGCGAGCTCCTACAATGAGCAGTTATTC
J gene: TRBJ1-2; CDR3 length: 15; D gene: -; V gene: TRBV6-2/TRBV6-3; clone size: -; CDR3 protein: CASSYSAGAVYGYTF; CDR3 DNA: TGTGCCAGCAGTTACTCGGCAGGGGCAGTCTATGGCTACACCTTC
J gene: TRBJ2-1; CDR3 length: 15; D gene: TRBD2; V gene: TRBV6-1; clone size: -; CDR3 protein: CASSGTSGGVGEQFF; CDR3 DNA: TGTGCCAGCAGTGGGACTAGCGGGGGGGTCGGTGAGCAGTTCTTC
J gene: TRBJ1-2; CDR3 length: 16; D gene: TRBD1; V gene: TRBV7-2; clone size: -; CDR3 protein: CASSLGGTAPNYGYTF; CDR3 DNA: TGTGCCAGCAGCTTAGGCGGGACAGCTCCTAACTATGGCTACACCTTC
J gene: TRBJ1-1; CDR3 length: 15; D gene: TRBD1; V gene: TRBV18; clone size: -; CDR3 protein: CASSPENIGQGKAFF; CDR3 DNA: TGTGCCAGCTCACCTGAGAATATCGGACAGGGGAAAGCTTTCTTT
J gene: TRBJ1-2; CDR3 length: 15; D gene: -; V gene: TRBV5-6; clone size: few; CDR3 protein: CASSRSTRGVGGYTF; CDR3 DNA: TGTGCCAGCAGCAGGTCCACCAGGGGAGTTGGTGGCTACACCTTC
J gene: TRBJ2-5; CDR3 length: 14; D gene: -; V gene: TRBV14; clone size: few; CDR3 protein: CASSQEEGWETQYF; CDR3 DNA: TGTGCCAGCAGCCAAGAAGAGGGTTGGGAGACCCAGTACTTC
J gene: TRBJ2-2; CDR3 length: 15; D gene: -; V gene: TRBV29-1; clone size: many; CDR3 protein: CSVEDPGLRTGELFF; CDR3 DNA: TGCAGCGTTGAAGATCCAGGCTTACGCACCGGGGAGCTGTTTTTT
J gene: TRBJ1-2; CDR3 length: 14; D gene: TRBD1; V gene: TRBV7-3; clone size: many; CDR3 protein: CASSPDRGRGGYTF; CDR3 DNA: TGTGCCAGCAGCCCCGACAGGGGGCGGGGTGGCTACACCTTC